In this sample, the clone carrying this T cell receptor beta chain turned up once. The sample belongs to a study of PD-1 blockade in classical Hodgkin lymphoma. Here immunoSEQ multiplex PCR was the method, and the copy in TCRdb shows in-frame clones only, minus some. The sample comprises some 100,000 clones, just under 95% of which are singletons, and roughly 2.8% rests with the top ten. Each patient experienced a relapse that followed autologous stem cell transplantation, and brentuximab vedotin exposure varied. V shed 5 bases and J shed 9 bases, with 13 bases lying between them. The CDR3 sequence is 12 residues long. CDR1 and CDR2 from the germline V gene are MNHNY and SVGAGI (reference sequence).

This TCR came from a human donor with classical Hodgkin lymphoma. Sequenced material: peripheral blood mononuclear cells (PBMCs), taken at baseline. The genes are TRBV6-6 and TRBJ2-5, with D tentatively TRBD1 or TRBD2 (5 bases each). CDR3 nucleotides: TGTGCCAGCAGTCAGATCGTGGGGGCCCAGTACTTC. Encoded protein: CASSQIVGAQYF.